Listed below are T cell receptor delta chains from one sample, sequenced in a study of gamma-delta chains in newborns, infants, children. TCRdb fed the reads to CATT. Of roughly 10,000 delta-chain clones listed, approximately 24% are singletons. The specimen sequenced was blood. Source of these receptors: a child who was a newborn, infant or young child, either healthy, febrile or measles-vaccinated (not recorded which). The CDR3 runs from the conserved cysteine through the conserved F or W. D genes are given only for firm matches. Some rows mark clone size as missing; the rest say once, few, many or name a class of expanded clone.

size	V	J	D	DNA	CDR3
large	TRDV2	TRDJ1	TRDD3	TGTGCCTGTGACCCACTGGGGGATATATCAACCGATAAACTCATCTTT	CACDPLGDISTDKLIF
NA	TRDV2	TRDJ3	NA	TGTGCCTGTGACACCGCGGGGTTTAGCTCCTGGGACACCCGACAGATGTTTTTC	CACDTAGFSSWDTRQMFF
NA	TRDV2	TRDJ1	TRDD3	TGTGCCTGTGACACCGGAAGGGGGATGGGGAGAAACGCCGATAAAATCATCTTT	CACDTGRGMGRNADKIIF
few	TRDV2	TRDJ3	TRDD3	TGTGCCTGTGACAATACTGGGGGATACTCCTGGGACACCCGACAGATGTTTTTC	CACDNTGGYSWDTRQMFF
NA	TRDV2	TRDJ1	NA	TGTGCCTGTGACACCCTGCTTCTGTGTGCTACTGCCTCTAAACTCACCTTT	CACDTLLLCATASKLTF
few	TRDV2	TRDJ1	TRDD3	TGTGCCTGTGACGACATTCCTACTCCAACGACTGGGGGATACGCGCCCGTGTACACCGATAAACTCATCTTT	CACDDIPTPTTGGYAPVYTDKLIF
NA	TRDV2	TRDJ1	TRDD3	TGTGCCTGTGACCAAATGAGAACTGGGGGAACGGATAAACTCATCTTT	CACDQMRTGGTDKLIF
NA	TRDV2	TRDJ2	TRDD3	TGTGCCTGTGACTCCGTTTCTACTGGGGGCCGGACTGTGACAGCACAACTCTTCTTT	CACDSVSTGGRTVTAQLFF
few	TRDV2	TRDJ1	TRDD3	TGTGCCTGTGACATACTGGGGATAAGGGGGATTTACACCGATAAACTCATCTTT	CACDILGIRGIYTDKLIF
once	TRDV2	TRDJ3	TRDD3	TGTGCCTGTGACACAGTACTGGGGGATACGCAGCGCTCCTGGGACACCCGAAAGATGTTTTTC	CACDTVLGDTQRSWDTRKMFF
NA	TRDV2	TRDJ1	TRDD3	TGTGCCTGTGACAATCTTTTACATCCCGCTGGGGGGACCGCCTCGTACACCGATAAACTCATCTTT	CACDNLLHPAGGTASYTDKLIF
medium-sized	TRDV2	TRDJ1	NA	TGTGCCTGTGACACCTTATCGAAGGATACCGGTGATAAACTCATCTTT	CACDTLSKDTGDKLIF
NA	TRDV1	TRDJ1	TRDD3	TGTGCTCTTGGGACTACGGAAATTACTGGGGGACCGTACACCGATAAACTCATCTTT	CALGTTEITGGPYTDKLIF
once	TRDV1	TRDJ1	TRDD3	TGTGCCCTTGGGGTCCTTTCGGGGAGTCTGGGGGATAGAACTGGGGGATCGGAGTGGGCCACCGATAAACTCATCTTT	CALGVLSGSLGDRTGGSEWATDKLIF
few	TRDV2	TRDJ3	TRDD3	TGTGCCTGTGACACCCCTTCTACTGGGGGATACCCGAGCTCCTGGGACACCCGACAGATGTTTTTC	CACDTPSTGGYPSSWDTRQMFF
few	TRDV2	TRDJ1	TRDD3	TGTGCCTGTGACACCGTGCGACTGGGGGATAGTGGGTCCGATAAACTCATCTTT	CACDTVRLGDSGSDKLIF
NA	TRDV2	TRDJ3	TRDD3	TGTGCCTGTGACGGTCTCCTGGGGGATACGGGTGCCTGGGACACCCGGCAGATGTTTTTC	CACDGLLGDTGAWDTRQMFF
few	TRDV2	TRDJ1	TRDD3	TGTGCCTGTGACACCGTCCTCCGTACTGGGGACAGTAACCTCATCTTT	CACDTVLRTGDSNLIF
few	TRDV2	TRDJ4	TRDD3	TGTGCCTGTCCTGGGGGAGACCCCGCGCCCAGACCCCTGATCTTT	CACPGGDPAPRPLIF
few	TRDV1	TRDJ1	TRDD3	TGTGCTCTTGGGGACTTCCTCTTACTGGGGGATAGGCTCATCTTT	CALGDFLLLGDRLIF
NA	TRDV2	TRDJ1	NA	TGTGCCTGTGACACCGTATCCTACGAGGGAACTGGGCGTCGGATGGGCACCGATAAACTCATCTTT	CACDTVSYEGTGRRMGTDKLIF
few	TRDV1	TRDJ1	TRDD3	TGTGCTCTTGGGGAGCTAGGAAACGGTTACCCATCGTCCTGGGGGACCGATAAACTCATCTTT	CALGELGNGYPSSWGTDKLIF
large	TRDV2	TRDJ1	TRDD3	TGTGCCTGTGACAGGCTGGGGGATACGCGGGGCGATAAACTCATCTTT	CACDRLGDTRGDKLIF
few	TRDV2	TRDJ1	NA	TGTGCCTGTGACCGGATTTCCACCGATAAACTCATCTTT	CACDRISTDKLIF
once	TRDV2	TRDJ3	NA	TGTGCCTGTGACACCATGCGACCCAATTCCTGGGACACCCGACAGATGTTTTTC	CACDTMRPNSWDTRQMFF
medium-sized	TRDV2	TRDJ1	NA	TGTGCCTGTGACACCGTGGGGGCACACACCGATAAACTCATCTTT	CACDTVGAHTDKLIF
few	TRDV1	TRDJ1	TRDD3	TGTGCTCTTTCTTTGCTGGGAGCTACTGGGGGATACGGCGATAAACTCATCTTT	CALSLLGATGGYGDKLIF
NA	TRDV2	TRDJ1	TRDD3	TGTGCCTGTGACTTTTTACGTACTGGGGGATATACGACGGTTTCCGATAAACTCATCTTT	CACDFLRTGGYTTVSDKLIF
NA	TRDV1	TRDJ1	TRDD3	TGTGCTCTTGGGGAACTAGCCCTACGGTCCTCTTACTGGGGGATACCCACCGATAAACTCATCTTT	CALGELALRSSYWGIPTDKLIF
NA	TRDV2	TRDJ1	TRDD3	TGTGCCTGTGACGCCGTACTGGGGGATACGCGGGCGGACACCGATAAAATCATCTTT	CACDAVLGDTRADTDKIIF
few	TRDV2	TRDJ1	TRDD3	TGTGCCTGTGACACCGTCCTCCGTACTGGGGACAGTAAACTCATCTTT	CACDTVLRTGDSKLIF
few	TRDV2	TRDJ1	TRDD3	TGTGCCTGTGACACTCTGGGGGATAAGTCGAAGTACACCGATAAACTCATCTTT	CACDTLGDKSKYTDKLIF
medium-sized	TRDV2	TRDJ1	NA	TGTGCCTGTGACTCCCTTCCTCAACTGGGGGGCCTTCAACAGATTTACACCGATAAACTCATCTTT	CACDSLPQLGGLQQIYTDKLIF
few	TRDV2	TRDJ1	TRDD3	TGTGCCTGTGACACCATCTCCTACCTACTGGGGGACTCGTACACCGATAAACTCATCTTT	CACDTISYLLGDSYTDKLIF
few	TRDV2	TRDJ1	TRDD3	TGTGCCTGTGACACTCTTCGACTGGGGGATAAAAATCACCCCGATAAACTCATCTTT	CACDTLRLGDKNHPDKLIF
NA	TRDV2	TRDJ1	TRDD3	TGTGCCTGTGACCCAGTACTGGGGGATACGCGGCCGCGCGATAAACTCATCTTT	CACDPVLGDTRPRDKLIF
NA	TRDV2	TRDJ1	NA	TGTGCCTGTGACACCCTTTGGGATAAAGACCCTTTCACCGATAAACTCATCTTT	CACDTLWDKDPFTDKLIF